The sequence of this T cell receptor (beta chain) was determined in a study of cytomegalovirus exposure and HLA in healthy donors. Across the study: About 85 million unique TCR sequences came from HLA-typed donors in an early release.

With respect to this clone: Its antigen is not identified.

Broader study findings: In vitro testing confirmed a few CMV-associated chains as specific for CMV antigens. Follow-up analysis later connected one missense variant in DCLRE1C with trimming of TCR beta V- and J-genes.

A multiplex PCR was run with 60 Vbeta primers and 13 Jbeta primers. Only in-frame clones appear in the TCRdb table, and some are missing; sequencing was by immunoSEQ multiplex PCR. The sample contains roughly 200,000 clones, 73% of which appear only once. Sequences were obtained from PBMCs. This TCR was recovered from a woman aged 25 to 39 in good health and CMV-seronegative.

This CDR3 reads CASSHNSPPNSGYTF. The DNA for the CDR3 is TGCGCCAGCAGCCATAACAGCCCGCCGAATTCTGGCTACACCTTC. The rearrangement joins TRBV4-1 to TRBJ1-2; D unclear. Trimming took off 3 bases at V and 7 bases at J, with 18 bases between the two ends. The germline CDR1 and CDR2 sequences are MGHRA and YSYEKL. There are 15 residues in the CDR3.